The 3 T cell receptor beta chains below were found in one sample sequenced in a study of blood T cell repertoires in COVID-19 (dated by TCRdb to about 2020). Library preparation employed the immunoSEQ multiplex PCR assay. The clones in this table, taken by TCRdb from immuneACCESS, are in-frame only. Not every clone is retained; where verified, under half of the shortfall comes from an unresolved V gene, and the cause of the rest is unknown. The sample table shows approximately 200,000 clones, and 83% are seen once. The ten largest make up 7.4% of the sample. Sequencing was carried out using peripheral blood. Receptors were obtained from a woman in her fifties or sixties with acute or convalescent COVID-19.

The chain uses TRBV20-1 and TRBJ2-3, with TRBD2 as a possible D gene (6 bases). The CDR3 loop spans 14 amino acids. V lost 3 bases and J lost 0, with 10 bases in between. Germline CDR1 and CDR2: DFQATT and SNEGSKA (reference sequence). CDR3 DNA: TGCAGTGCTAGTCCGGGGACTAGCACAGATACGCAGTATTTT. Translation: CSASPGTSTDTQYF.

The V call is TRBV28, the J call TRBJ2-1; the match to TRBD1 covers 7 bases. The ends lost 5 bases at V and 5 bases at J; junction bases unmatched: 6. The CDR3 consists of 14 residues. Germline V gene data show CDR1 as MDHEN and CDR2 as SYDVKM. CDR3 sequence: CASSAPTGNNEQFF. CDR3 coding DNA: TGTGCCAGCAGTGCACCGACAGGGAACAATGAGCAGTTCTTC.

The chain joins TRBV6-1 to TRBJ1-1; D gene uncertain. The CDR3 contains 13 residues. V shed 2 bases and J shed 1 base, with 5 bases lying between them. Germline lookup yields CDR1 MNHNS and CDR2 SASEGT. The CDR3 DNA follows: TGTGCCAGCAGTGAACTGAGGAACACTGAAGCTTTCTTT. This gives the protein CASSELRNTEAFF.